This T cell receptor (beta chain) was identified during a study of blood T cell repertoires in COVID-19. Study-wide context: Donors in the United States, Italy and Spain gave samples during acute or convalescent COVID-19. The analysed material was cDNA or gDNA that came from T cells, B-cell-depleted T cells, or PBMCs.

Authors' processing steps: Estimates of nucleated cell counts were drawn from the amplification of reference gene primers. TCRdb keeps only in-frame clones here, not all; method: immunoSEQ multiplex PCR. V, J and clone size derive from that table, while D and trimming were established from the DNA sequence. The table records 100,000 or so clones, around 84% of them present only once. CDR3 size: 14 residues. V was cut by 8 bases and J by 0 bases, with 11 bases left in between. Germline-derived CDR1 and CDR2 are GTSNPN and SVGIG (reference sequence). The sequence was collected from an older man with active or convalescent COVID-19. Sequencing input: peripheral blood. The chain combines TRBV30 with TRBJ2-6, with D unclear. Here the CDR3 reads CAHSVVSGANVLTF. CDR3 in DNA: TGTGCCCACTCGGTTGTCTCTGGGGCCAACGTCCTGACTTTC.